This TCR beta chain originates from a study of blood T cell repertoires in COVID-19. In the study overall: PBMCs, B-cell-depleted T cells, or T cells were the source of the cDNA or gDNA that made up the material.

In the source study's methods: Estimation of nucleated cell counts was performed using reference gene primer amplification. Clones were read by immunoSEQ multiplex PCR, and TCRdb kept only the in-frame ones, dropping some. V and J calls and clone size follow that table, whereas D and trimming were derived from the DNA. The data contain roughly 250,000 clones, 85% to 90% of them seen just once; the ten biggest clones take up 0.95% to 1%. Trimming cost V 7 bases and J 2 bases; bases outside gene matches: 17. Germline assignment: CDR1 LNHDA and CDR2 SQIVND (reference sequence). The CDR3 is 19 amino acids.

Sequencing was done on a sample of peripheral blood. This chain connects TRBV19 to TRBJ2-1, with 10 nucleotides matching TRBD2. The sequence was collected from a woman aged 40 to 49 who had recovered from COVID-19. CDR3 DNA: TGTGCCAGTAATAGGCCTAGCGGGGGTCCTGAGGCTCCCTACAATGAGCAGTTCTTC. This encodes CASNRPSGGPEAPYNEQFF.